A single T cell receptor (beta chain) is shown here with its context. Repertoires were generated with immunoSEQ multiplex PCR, while TCRdb's copy carries only in-frame clones and drops some. There are 200,000 to 250,000 clones in the sample; around 87% occur only once, and approximately 6.2% lies in the top ten. The sample is drawn from a study of blood T cell repertoires in COVID-19. Germline assignment: CDR1 MRHNA and CDR2 SNTAGT. The V gene end was trimmed by 6 bases and the J gene end by 4 bases; junction bases not matched to a gene: 17. There are 17 residues in the CDR3. J is TRBJ1-1 and V is TRBV6-4, with 7 bases lining up with TRBD1. The receptor was derived from a man in his sixties who had recovered from COVID-19. Sequenced input: peripheral blood. CDR3 sequence: CASSLSGAGGVVTEAFF. The CDR3 DNA is TGTGCCAGCAGCCTTTCAGGGGCAGGGGGTGTGGTCACTGAAGCTTTCTTT.